In this sample, the clone carrying this T cell receptor beta chain turned up a few times. Its antigen is not known. Looked up from germline, CDR1 is SGHRS and CDR2 is YFSETQ. V lost 5 bases to trimming and J lost 5 bases; unmatched junction nucleotides: 12. The CDR3 consists of 16 residues. This record belongs to a study of beta chain features in type 1 diabetes. Study findings and constraints: Among patients with Type 1 diabetes, TCRB CDR3s were moderately but significantly shorter in every one of the four CD4+ subsets.

Since all of the isolated RNA was reverse transcribed, expressed TCRB transcripts were what got sequenced. Repertoires were generated with immunoSEQ multiplex PCR, while TCRdb's copy carries only in-frame clones and drops some. The sample records some 290,000 clones, 13% to 15% being singletons. The sequence came from a man under 40 with type 1 diabetes. Sequencing used naive CD4+ T cells from blood. V gene TRBV5-1 combines with J gene TRBJ2-1; TRBD2 agrees at 8 bases. CDR3 loop: CASRTAGTSGDNEQFF. The CDR3 bases are TGCGCCAGCAGAACCGCCGGGACTAGTGGGGACAATGAGCAGTTCTTC.